The rows below give T cell receptor beta chains drawn from one sample of a study of T cell responses to AZD1222 COVID-19 vaccine. Only in-frame clones appear in the TCRdb table, and some are missing; sequencing was by immunoSEQ multiplex PCR. Of several thousand clones in the sample, around 87% were seen once. Source: peripheral blood, taken 28 days after the second AZD1222 dose. Every receptor here comes from an adult who received the AZD1222 COVID-19 vaccine. Both conserved end residues are part of each CDR3. The order of the fields is clone size, V gene, D gene, J gene, CDR3 protein, CDR3 DNA. D genes are given only for firm matches. Some rows mark clone size as missing; the rest say once, few, many or name a class of expanded clone.

NA	TRBV12-3/TRBV12-4	NA	TRBJ2-7	CASSSYEQYF	TGTGCCAGCAGTTCCTACGAGCAGTACTTC
NA	TRBV10-1	NA	TRBJ2-7	CASRSTEGSSYEQYF	TGCGCCAGCAGGTCTACGGAGGGCAGCTCCTACGAGCAGTACTTC
NA	TRBV9	NA	TRBJ2-3	CASSVDGARGEVDTQYF	TGTGCCAGCAGCGTAGATGGGGCCAGGGGGGAGGTAGATACGCAGTATTTT
NA	TRBV12-5	NA	TRBJ2-1	CASGLVKGSRYNEQFF	TGTGCTAGTGGTTTGGTAAAGGGATCGCGCTACAATGAGCAGTTCTTC
NA	TRBV6-5	TRBD1	TRBJ1-1	CASSYRTGAREAFF	TGTGCCAGCAGTTACCGGACAGGGGCGAGAGAAGCTTTCTTT
NA	TRBV5-1	NA	TRBJ1-1	CAPTTPGRTSNTEAFF	TGCGCCCCCACTACACCGGGACGGACTTCGAACACTGAAGCTTTCTTT
NA	TRBV2	NA	TRBJ1-1	CASSEYVGLNTEAFF	TGTGCCAGCAGTGAATACGTCGGTTTAAACACTGAAGCTTTCTTT
NA	TRBV30	NA	TRBJ1-6	CAWSVLDSPLHF	TGTGCCTGGAGTGTACTGGACTCACCCCTCCACTTT
NA	TRBV16	NA	TRBJ2-7	CASSQSSPGEKYF	TGTGCCAGCAGCCAATCCTCCCCCGGGGAAAAGTACTTC
NA	TRBV5-1	TRBD1	TRBJ2-4	CASSLDRGIAKNIQYF	TGCGCCAGCAGCTTGGACAGGGGGATAGCCAAAAACATTCAGTACTTC
NA	TRBV7-9	TRBD2	TRBJ2-5	CASSLVGRSGQETQYF	TGTGCCAGCAGCTTAGTCGGGAGGTCTGGTCAAGAGACCCAGTACTTC
NA	TRBV7-2	TRBD1	TRBJ2-3	CASSFTGDTDTQYF	TGTGCCAGCAGCTTTACAGGGGACACAGATACGCAGTATTTT
NA	TRBV5-8	NA	TRBJ1-1	CASSLVGYTEAFF	TGTGCCAGCAGCTTGGTGGGTTACACTGAAGCTTTCTTT
NA	TRBV6-6	TRBD2	TRBJ2-3	CASSFRGVPGLAGTDTQYF	TGTGCCAGCAGCTTTCGGGGGGTACCGGGACTAGCGGGCACAGATACGCAGTATTTT
NA	TRBV6-5	TRBD1	TRBJ2-7	CASRQTGGAYEQYF	TGTGCCAGCAGGCAGACAGGGGGCGCCTACGAGCAGTACTTC
NA	TRBV7-2	TRBD1	TRBJ2-7	CASSLDGDSLREQYF	TGTGCCAGCAGCTTAGATGGGGACAGTTTAAGGGAGCAGTACTTC
NA	TRBV2	NA	TRBJ1-6	CASSASGEGSPLHF	TGTGCCAGCAGTGCCTCAGGGGAAGGATCACCCCTCCACTTT
once	TRBV7-9	TRBD2	TRBJ2-7	CASSLLAGGEQYF	TGTGCCAGCAGCTTACTAGCGGGGGGCGAGCAGTACTTC
NA	TRBV5-5	NA	TRBJ2-7	CASSPSLYEQYF	TGTGCCAGCAGTCCGTCTCTCTACGAGCAGTACTTC
NA	TRBV28	NA	TRBJ2-7	CASSLGRFEQYF	TGTGCCAGCAGTTTAGGACGGTTCGAGCAGTACTTC
NA	TRBV5-8	TRBD2	TRBJ2-1	CASSSLAGGTSTYNEQFF	TGTGCCAGCAGCTCACTAGCGGGAGGGACCTCTACCTACAATGAGCAGTTCTTC
NA	TRBV30	TRBD1	TRBJ2-3	CAWTGGSTDTQYF	TGTGCCTGGACAGGGGGCAGCACAGATACGCAGTATTTT
NA	TRBV19	NA	TRBJ2-5	CASSTTRSETQYF	TGTGCCAGTAGTACCACTAGGAGTGAGACCCAGTACTTC
NA	TRBV20-1	NA	TRBJ1-2	CSASLGPTPNYGYTF	TGCAGTGCTAGTCTTGGTCCTACCCCTAACTATGGCTACACCTTC
NA	TRBV7-2	TRBD1	TRBJ2-7	CASEGTGDYEQYF	TGTGCCAGCGAGGGGACAGGGGATTACGAGCAGTACTTC
NA	TRBV25-1	TRBD2	TRBJ2-1	CASSDPLAGGTRYNEQFF	TGTGCCAGCAGTGATCCCCTAGCGGGAGGGACCCGGTACAATGAGCAGTTCTTC
NA	TRBV30	NA	TRBJ2-1	CAWSVNEQFF	TGTGCCTGGAGTGTAAATGAGCAGTTCTTC
NA	TRBV28	NA	TRBJ2-7	CASSSSLSSYEQYF	TGTGCCAGCAGCTCCTCACTGAGCTCCTACGAGCAGTACTTC
NA	TRBV5-4	NA	TRBJ1-6	CASSPSQGHNSPLHF	TGTGCCAGCAGCCCTTCCCAGGGTCATAATTCACCCCTCCACTTT
NA	TRBV28	NA	TRBJ2-4	CASSLSPGENIQYF	TGTGCCAGCAGTTTATCCCCGGGAGAAAACATTCAGTACTTC
few	TRBV19	NA	TRBJ2-7	CASSLPSGGTYEQYF	TGTGCCAGCTCCCTCCCTTCTGGGGGCACCTACGAGCAGTACTTC
NA	TRBV28	TRBD2	TRBJ2-4	CASSLGSGGLRNIQYF	TGTGCCAGCAGTTTAGGAAGCGGGGGTCTGCGAAACATTCAGTACTTC
NA	TRBV28	TRBD2	TRBJ2-7	CASGQPGLGSEQYF	TGTGCCAGCGGACAACCGGGACTAGGTTCCGAGCAGTACTTC
few	TRBV7-2	NA	TRBJ2-7	CASSRQRQGYEQYF	TGTGCCAGCAGCCGCCAGCGGCAGGGCTACGAGCAGTACTTC
NA	TRBV4-1	NA	TRBJ2-4	CASSTSGAKNIQYF	TGCGCCAGCAGCACCAGCGGGGCCAAAAACATTCAGTACTTC
NA	TRBV3-1/TRBV3-2	TRBD2	TRBJ2-2	CASSQYLAGENTGELFF	TGTGCCAGCAGCCAGTACCTAGCGGGGGAGAACACCGGGGAGCTGTTTTTT
NA	TRBV28	NA	TRBJ1-5	CASSSLDGGNQPQHF	TGTGCCAGCAGTTCCCTGGACGGTGGCAATCAGCCCCAGCATTTT
NA	TRBV9	NA	TRBJ2-7	CASSAFPTSSYEQYF	TGTGCCAGCAGCGCCTTCCCGACTTCTTCCTACGAGCAGTACTTC
few	TRBV6-5	TRBD1	TRBJ1-5	CASREGAEDQPQHF	TGTGCCAGCAGGGAGGGGGCTGAGGATCAGCCCCAGCATTTT
NA	TRBV27	NA	TRBJ2-1	CASSPRAGSSYNEQFF	TGTGCCAGCAGTCCGAGGGCGGGCAGCTCCTACAATGAGCAGTTCTTC
NA	TRBV11-2	NA	TRBJ2-7	CASSLRGSLYEQYF	TGTGCCAGCAGCTTACGGGGTTCACTCTACGAGCAGTACTTC
NA	TRBV3-1/TRBV3-2	NA	TRBJ1-5	CASSLGWANSQPQHF	TGTGCCAGCAGCCTCGGGTGGGCCAATTCTCAGCCCCAGCATTTT
NA	TRBV10-3	TRBD1	TRBJ2-3	CAISDRTGRSTDTQYF	TGTGCCATCAGTGACCGGACAGGGAGAAGCACAGATACGCAGTATTTT
NA	TRBV5-1	TRBD2	TRBJ2-5	CASSLPLAGEETQYF	TGCGCCAGCAGCCTCCCCCTAGCGGGAGAAGAGACCCAGTACTTC
NA	TRBV5-1	TRBD1	TRBJ2-2	CASSPPGQGFFGELFF	TGCGCCAGCAGCCCCCCCGGACAGGGGTTTTTCGGGGAGCTGTTTTTT
NA	TRBV7-6	TRBD1	TRBJ2-1	CASSYRGDRGRGEQFF	TGTGCCAGCAGCTACCGGGGTGACAGGGGGCGGGGTGAGCAGTTCTTC
NA	TRBV5-8	TRBD2	TRBJ2-2	CASSLWLAGPNTGELFF	TGTGCCAGCAGCTTGTGGCTAGCGGGGCCGAACACCGGGGAGCTGTTTTTT
once	TRBV29-1	NA	TRBJ1-2	CSVTARTHYGYTF	TGCAGCGTGACCGCGAGGACCCACTATGGCTACACCTTC
NA	TRBV5-1	TRBD1	TRBJ2-2	CASSLRWSGQGLPGTGELFF	TGCGCCAGCAGCTTACGTTGGTCAGGACAGGGTTTGCCCGGCACCGGGGAGCTGTTTTTT
NA	TRBV27	NA	TRBJ1-4	CASSLTQGGEKLFF	TGTGCCAGCAGTTTAACCCAGGGTGGGGAAAAACTGTTTTTT
NA	TRBV24-1	NA	TRBJ1-1	CATSDPNLTEEAFF	TGTGCCACCAGTGATCCAAATTTGACGGAAGAAGCTTTCTTT
NA	TRBV7-2	NA	TRBJ1-4	CASSFRAFNEKLFF	TGTGCCAGCAGCTTCCGGGCCTTTAATGAAAAACTGTTTTTT
NA	TRBV7-9	TRBD1	TRBJ1-4	CASSLVTGQGAEKLFF	TGTGCCAGCAGCTTAGTGACGGGACAGGGGGCTGAAAAACTGTTTTTT
once	TRBV27	NA	TRBJ2-3	CASVPHPGSTDTQYF	TGTGCCAGCGTCCCTCATCCCGGGAGCACAGATACGCAGTATTTT